These T cell receptor beta chains were read from a single sample in a study of PD-1 blockade in mismatch repair-deficient tumors. Method: immunoSEQ multiplex PCR; TCRdb's copy keeps in-frame clones and lacks some. The sample yields approximately 120,000 clones, approximately 90% seen once. The sequenced sample was peripheral blood, obtained 44 weeks after starting pembrolizumab. The receptors were gathered from an adult with mismatch repair-deficient cancer. Both conserved end residues are part of each CDR3. A D gene is named only where the DNA matches it firmly. Part of the rows lack a size; the others show once, few, many or a class for expanded clones.

j_call,clone_size,d_call,v_call,cdr3_aa,cdr3_nt
TRBJ2-1,NA,NA,TRBV21-1,CASSTRGQGYNEQFF,TGTGCCAGCAGCACGAGGGGACAGGGCTACAATGAGCAGTTCTTC
TRBJ1-4,NA,TRBD1,TRBV4-3,CASRGGEKLFF,TGCGCCAGCAGAGGGGGCGAAAAACTGTTTTTT
TRBJ1-2,NA,TRBD1,TRBV5-1,CASSVRGTEYGYTF,TGCGCCAGCAGCGTTCGTGGGACAGAATATGGCTACACCTTC
TRBJ1-5,many,NA,TRBV4-1,CASSQEEGSGQPQHF,TGCGCCAGCAGCCAAGAAGAAGGGTCGGGTCAGCCCCAGCATTTT
TRBJ2-3,NA,TRBD1,TRBV25-1,CASRDRVDTQYF,TGTGCCAGCAGGGACAGGGTAGATACGCAGTATTTT
TRBJ2-1,NA,TRBD2,TRBV27,CASSQIGLAGAREQFF,TGTGCCAGCAGCCAAATCGGGCTAGCGGGAGCTCGGGAGCAGTTCTTC
TRBJ2-3,NA,TRBD2,TRBV15,CATSRELADSTDTQYF,TGTGCCACCAGCAGAGAACTAGCGGATAGCACAGATACGCAGTATTTT
TRBJ2-3,NA,NA,TRBV2,CASSARRVADTQYF,TGTGCCAGCAGTGCTCGGCGGGTGGCAGATACGCAGTATTTT
TRBJ2-1,NA,TRBD2,TRBV11-3,CASSFGGGYNEQFF,TGTGCCAGCAGCTTCGGCGGGGGCTACAATGAGCAGTTCTTC
TRBJ1-1,NA,TRBD1,TRBV28,CASRSSGQGNTEAFF,TGTGCCAGCAGGTCCTCCGGACAGGGGAACACTGAAGCTTTCTTT
TRBJ2-5,NA,NA,TRBV7-9,CASSFSQPETQYF,TGTGCCAGCAGCTTCTCCCAGCCAGAGACCCAGTACTTC
TRBJ2-3,NA,NA,TRBV5-1,CASSLAPTDTQYF,TGCGCCAGCAGCTTGGCTCCCACAGATACGCAGTATTTT
TRBJ2-3,NA,NA,TRBV4-1,CASRAAIGVGPHTDTQYF,TGCGCCAGCAGGGCGGCGATCGGCGTGGGCCCCCACACAGATACGCAGTATTTT
TRBJ1-2,NA,NA,TRBV27,CASSLLGGNYGYTF,TGTGCCAGCAGTTTATTAGGAGGCAACTATGGCTACACCTTC